This is a list of T cell receptor beta chains from one sample in a study of blood T cell repertoires in COVID-19. Profiled with immunoSEQ multiplex PCR; TCRdb holds only in-frame clones, not every one. The repertoire holds about 99,000 clones, with around 84% as singletons. The sequenced sample consisted of peripheral blood. Source of these receptors: a human donor in a cohort sampled during active COVID-19. Each CDR3 is given with its conserved first and last residue. A D gene is named only where the DNA matches it firmly. The size entry is marked missing in some rows and otherwise reads once, few, many or a size class.

CDR3,DNA,J,V,D,size
CASSYRGNEKLFF,TGTGCCAGCAGTTACAGAGGGAATGAAAAACTGTTTTTT,TRBJ1-4,TRBV6-6,NA,NA
CASSPQTGVMHGYTF,TGTGCCAGCAGCCCCCAGACAGGGGTAATGCATGGCTACACCTTC,TRBJ1-2,TRBV7-9,TRBD1,NA
CASSVGGRMADTQYF,TGTGCCAGCAGCGTCGGGGGGCGGATGGCAGATACGCAGTATTTT,TRBJ2-3,TRBV9,NA,NA
CASSQDGRADTQYF,TGCGCCAGCAGCCAAGATGGGCGGGCAGATACGCAGTATTTT,TRBJ2-3,TRBV4-3,NA,few
CASSIGRDSPIF,TGTGCCAGTAGTATAGGAAGGGACAGCCCGATCTTC,TRBJ1-2,TRBV19,TRBD1,NA
CATDRTGASYNEQFF,TGTGCCACTGATAGGACAGGGGCTTCCTACAATGAGCAGTTCTTC,TRBJ2-1,TRBV19,TRBD1,NA
CASSPKYHRRQNTEAFF,TGTGCCAGCAGCCCAAAATATCACAGGCGCCAGAACACTGAAGCTTTCTTT,TRBJ1-1,TRBV5-8,NA,NA
CASSLMSGGNYGYTF,TGTGCCAGCAGCTTAATGTCAGGGGGTAACTATGGCTACACCTTC,TRBJ1-2,TRBV7-2,TRBD1,NA
CASSVTPGQRNTEAFF,TGTGCCAGTAGTGTCACACCGGGACAAAGGAACACTGAAGCTTTCTTT,TRBJ1-1,TRBV19,NA,NA
CASSRVSGNTIYF,TGTGCCAGCAGCCGCGTCTCTGGAAACACCATATATTTT,TRBJ1-3,TRBV12-3/TRBV12-4,NA,once